This paragraph covers one T cell receptor (beta chain) sequence. Antigen: not known. The sample comes from a study of T cell responses to AZD1222 COVID-19 vaccine. The table came from immunoSEQ multiplex PCR; TCRdb's copy has only in-frame clones and leaves some out. The sample includes about 120,000 clones, about 88% seen only once; the top ten take approximately 7.5%. Study outcomes and limitations: The number of AZD1222 recipients seropositive at baseline was only five or six. It should be noted that donors were predominantly white British and more often female, and clonal diversity was possibly underestimated. There were repertoire samples only from the period after the peak T cell response.

This specimen consisted of peripheral blood, obtained on day 0 of AZD1222 vaccination. This sequence originates from an adult in good health.

The CDR3 DNA is TGTGCCAGCAGCCGCCCCGGGACAGGGGGCTTCGGGGAGCTGTTTTTT. Translation: CASSRPGTGGFGELFF. The rearrangement joins TRBV3-1 (or the pseudogene TRBV3-2) to TRBJ2-2; the match to TRBD1 covers 12 bases. Germline trimming cut 4 bases from V and 7 bases from J; bases unmatched to any gene: 7. In germline, CDR1 is LGHDT, CDR2 YNNKEL (reference sequence). The CDR3 has 16 residues.